The 28 T cell receptor beta chains given below trace back to one sample, sequenced in a study of T cells after yellow fever vaccination. A single record per CDR3 protein comes from TCRdb applying MiXCR to the 5' RACE reads. The data hold fewer than 150,000 distinct CDR3 sequences, with over 7% observed a single time. The sample here was CD4+ T cells sorted from PBMCs, taken 5 days after the yellow fever booster vaccination. The receptors were sampled from a man aged 30 to 45 who received the YFV17D yellow fever vaccine.

This clonotype was found many times. V is TRBV12-5 and J is TRBJ2-7; D possibly uses TRBD1 or TRBD2 (6 bases each). Per germline, CDR1 LGHNT and CDR2 FRNRAP. CDR3 length equals 15 residues. The V end lost 0 bases, the J end lost 4 bases, and 13 bases lay between the germline ends. CDR3 coding DNA: TGTGCTAGTGGTTTGGTAGGTGGGGGGCAGTACGAGCAGTACTTC. This encodes CASGLVGGGQYEQYF.

This clonotype was seen only a few times. This rearrangement joins TRBV20-1 to TRBJ2-7; D tentatively fits TRBD1 or TRBD2 (5 bases each). The CDR3 contains 13 residues. Germline V gene data show CDR1 as DFQATT and CDR2 as SNEGSKA (reference sequence). Trimming removed 6 bases at V and 2 bases at J, with 14 bases between. DNA of the CDR3: TGCAGTGCCTGGGGGTGGGGCACCTACGAGCAGTACTTC. Amino acid sequence: CSAWGWGTYEQYF.

Points on this clonotype: It may be a read error: a sequence one base away is much more abundant. This sequence joins TRBV29-1 and TRBJ2-7; D is perhaps TRBD2 (6 bases). This CDR3 is 14 amino acids long. CDR1 SQVTM and CDR2 ANQGSEA come from the germline V gene. The V gene lost 5 bases and the J gene lost 7 bases, with 21 bases spanning the gap. Here the CDR3 reads CSVRGLTGRAEQYF. The CDR3 DNA is TGCAGCGTTCGCGGACTAACGGGACGGGCTGAGCAGTACTTC.

This clonotype was observed at least ten times. The V call is TRBV7-2, the J call TRBJ2-7, with 7 positions matching TRBD1. J gave up 6 bases and V 4 bases, and 15 bases lay outside the gene matches. Looked up from germline, CDR1 is SGHTA and CDR2 is FQGNSA. The CDR3 totals 16 residues. In DNA, the CDR3 is TGTGCCAGCAGCTCCGCCGTTGACAGGGTGTCTGCCGAGCAGTACTTC. It encodes CASSSAVDRVSAEQYF.

This clonotype was seen ten or more times. The chain combines TRBV5-4 with TRBJ2-5; perhaps TRBD2 as D (5 bases). From germline, CDR1 is SGHNT and CDR2 YYREEE (reference sequence). Trimming removed 2 bases from V and 5 bases from J, with 22 bases in between. This CDR3 region has 17 residues. The CDR3 region is CASSFGSSRPAMETQYF. CDR3 coding DNA: TGTGCCAGCAGCTTTGGCTCTAGCCGGCCGGCGATGGAGACCCAGTACTTC.

This clonotype was observed many times. J is TRBJ1-1 and V is TRBV6-5, with D perhaps matching TRBD1 (5 bases). The CDR3 consists of 13 residues. V was cut by 2 bases and J by 7 bases, with 11 bases left in between. The germline gives CDR1 MNHEY, CDR2 SVGAGI. CDR3 DNA: TGTGCCAGCAGTTACGGGGGAATCGGTGAAGCTTTCTTT. Protein product: CASSYGGIGEAFF.

Ten or more counts support this clonotype. V and J are TRBV7-2 and TRBJ2-5, with 7 positions matching TRBD2. The CDR3 covers 14 residues. The junction had 10 bases not matched to a gene; V was cut back by 5 bases and J by 7 bases. Germline CDR1 is SGHTA and CDR2 is FQGNSA. CDR3 bases: TGTGCCAGCAGCAGCAGAGCGGGGTTCAGGACCCAGTACTTC. Its translation is CASSSRAGFRTQYF.

The CDR3 sequence: CAWSVSQTTYEQYF. The CDR3 DNA is TGTGCCTGGAGTGTTTCGCAGACAACCTACGAGCAGTACTTC. The chain couples TRBV30 to TRBJ2-7, with D unresolved. This CDR3 contains 14 residues. The germline V gene encodes CDR1 GTSNPN and CDR2 SVGIG (reference sequence). Trimming pared 0 bases from V and 2 bases from J, leaving 11 bases between.

Ten or more counts support this clonotype. The V call is TRBV5-8, the J call TRBJ1-2; unclear D gene. This CDR3 comprises 13 residues. CDR1 and CDR2 from the germline V gene are SGHTS and YDEGEE. The V end was cut by 0 bases, the J end by 5 bases, with 8 bases between. CDR3 nucleotide sequence: TGTGCCAGCAGCTTGGCCGGACGTTATGGCTACACCTTC. Protein product: CASSLAGRYGYTF.

In its sample, this clonotype was seen many times. The chain combines TRBV20-1 with TRBJ2-4; possible D gene TRBD2, 6 bases. Germline V gene lookup returns CDR1 DFQATT and CDR2 SNEGSKA (reference sequence). The V and J ends lost 5 bases and 7 bases respectively, with 15 bases between them. The CDR3 is 13 residues long. The chain's CDR3 is CSARAGYNNIQYF. The CDR3 region has the DNA TGCAGTGCTCGGGCGGGATACAACAACATTCAGTACTTC.

In DNA, the CDR3 is TGCGCCAGCAGCAACAGGGGGCCGGGGTCTGAGCAGTTCTTC. The encoded protein is CASSNRGPGSEQFF. This chain uses TRBV5-1 with TRBJ2-1, with 9 bases aligning to TRBD1. CDR1 is SGHRS, CDR2 YFSETQ, per germline. The V segment lost 4 bases and the J segment 9 bases; nucleotides outside the gene matches: 8. The CDR3 has 14 residues.

This clonotype was observed many times. The CDR3 DNA reads as TGCAGTGCCAACGACCCGAAACAAAACACCGGGGAGCTGTTTTTT. Residues: CSANDPKQNTGELFF. This chain links TRBV20-1 with TRBJ2-2; D unclear. Trimming took off 6 bases at V and 2 bases at J, with 16 bases between the two ends. This CDR3 contains 15 residues. Germline CDR1 DFQATT, CDR2 SNEGSKA (reference sequence).

In its sample, this clonotype was seen many times. The chain is built from TRBV7-2 and TRBJ2-7; D is perhaps TRBD2 (6 bases). Trimming shortened V by 1 base and J by 5 bases, and 15 bases separated the two germline ends. Per germline, CDR1 SGHTA and CDR2 FQGNSA. The CDR3 runs 15 residues. In DNA, the CDR3 is TGTGCCAGCAGCTTAGGGGGGGTAGGCGGAGACGAGCAGTACTTC. Translated, it gives CASSLGGVGGDEQYF.

This chain connects TRBV11-2 to TRBJ2-1, with a tentative D call TRBD2 (6 bases). V lost 8 bases, J lost 3 bases, and 17 bases lay in between. CDR1 and CDR2 from the germline V gene are SGHAT and FQNNGV. This CDR3 has 15 amino acids. The CDR3 DNA sequence: TGTGCCAGCTTGAATCTAGCGTTGAGCTACAATGAGCAGTTCTTC. Its protein product is CASLNLALSYNEQFF.

This clonotype was recorded once. The chain carries TRBV7-2 and TRBJ2-5, with 10 bases lining up with TRBD2. CDR1 is SGHTA, CDR2 FQGNSA, per germline. This CDR3 has 16 amino acids. V was clipped by 3 bases and J by 0 bases; unmatched bases: 4. The CDR3 reads CASSLMTSGYQETQYF. In DNA form, the CDR3 reads TGTGCCAGCAGCTTGATGACTAGCGGGTACCAAGAGACCCAGTACTTC.

Many counts were recorded for this clonotype. The chain combines TRBV6-2 or TRBV6-3 with TRBJ2-2, with D unresolved. Germline V CDR1 and CDR2: MNHEY, SVGEGT. This CDR3 region has 13 residues. The V and J ends lost 2 bases and 2 bases respectively, with 3 bases between them. CDR3 in amino acids: CASSYVNTGELFF. CDR3 DNA sequence: TGTGCCAGCAGTTACGTAAACACCGGGGAGCTGTTTTTT.

Ten or more counts support this clonotype. The rearrangement joins TRBV7-2 to TRBJ1-5; D may be TRBD1 (5 bases). Looked up from germline, CDR1 is SGHTA and CDR2 is FQGNSA. V lost 2 bases to trimming and J lost 0 bases, with 8 bases between them. The length of the CDR3 is 15 residues. Here the CDR3 DNA reads TGTGCCAGCAGCTTATTCCAGGGTAGCAATCAGCCCCAGCATTTT. Amino acid sequence: CASSLFQGSNQPQHF.

This clonotype has only a few counts. A much more abundant neighbour one base away suggests this may be a read error. This chain uses TRBV20-1 with TRBJ2-3, with D possibly matching TRBD1 (5 bases). The germline V gene has CDR1 DFQATT and CDR2 SNEGSKA (reference sequence). The CDR3 is 16 amino acids. CDR3 in amino acids: CCARDSGRDYTDTQYF. CDR3 nucleotides: TGCTGTGCTAGAGATTCTGGCAGGGATTACACAGATACGCAGTATTTT.

This clonotype was picked up a small number of times. The chain recombines TRBV27 with TRBJ2-1; 7 bases fit TRBD2. Unmatched junction bases numbered 19, after V lost 5 bases and J lost 6 bases. The CDR3 is 18 amino acids. Germline V gene sequence: CDR1 MNHEY, CDR2 SMNVEV (reference sequence). CDR3 DNA sequence: TGTGCCAGCAGTAATTCGCTCTTCGTGGAGGTAGCGGGCAATGAGCAGTTCTTC. Amino acid sequence: CASSNSLFVEVAGNEQFF.

This clonotype was recorded many times. The chain couples TRBV10-2 to TRBJ2-2; D unclear. Germline V gene lookup returns CDR1 WSHSY and CDR2 SAAADI. V was cut by 3 bases and J by 3 bases, with 2 bases left in between. This CDR3 is built from 12 residues. CDR3 region: CASSEDTGELFF. The DNA of the CDR3 is TGCGCCAGCAGTGAAGACACCGGGGAGCTGTTTTTT.

This clonotype turned up a few times. The J gene is TRBJ2-1, the V gene TRBV5-4; 10 bases are shared with TRBD2. V was pared by 4 bases and J by 3 bases, with 7 bases of the junction left unmatched. The V gene's germline CDR1 is SGHNT and CDR2 YYREEE (reference sequence). The CDR3 consists of 16 residues. CDR3 residues: CASSPGVAGGYNEQFF. CDR3 sequence (DNA): TGTGCCAGCAGCCCCGGGGTAGCGGGAGGCTACAATGAGCAGTTCTTC. Together with reference TRBV5-4 and TRBJ2-1, the CDR3 gives the full variable domain: ETGVTQSPTHLIKTRGQQVTLRCSSQSGHNTVSWYQQALGQGPQFIFQYYREEENGRGNFPPRFSGLQFPNYSSELNVNALELDDSALYLCASSPGVAGGYNEQFFGPGTRLTVL.

The gene calls are TRBV5-1 and TRBJ2-1; D uncertain. V was shortened by 0 bases and J by 0 bases, with 7 bases between the two germline ends. Germline V gives CDR1 SGHRS, CDR2 YFSETQ. This CDR3 contains 15 residues. The CDR3 reads CASSLEGYSYNEQFF. CDR3 in DNA: TGCGCCAGCAGCTTGGAAGGGTACTCCTACAATGAGCAGTTCTTC. The complete variable domain, with remaining parts taken from reference TRBV5-1 and TRBJ2-1, reads KAGVTQTPRYLIKTRGQQVTLSCSPISGHRSVSWYQQTPGQGLQFLFEYFSETQRNKGNFPGRFSGRQFSNSRSEMNVSTLELGDSALYLCASSLEGYSYNEQFFGPGTRLTVL.

This clonotype has a count of ten or more. The chain combines TRBV7-2 with TRBJ2-5; D might be TRBD1 (5 bases). Germline V lookup: CDR1 SGHTA, CDR2 FQGNSA. Trimming removed 2 bases from V and 1 base from J, with 14 bases in between. This CDR3 has 16 amino acids. The CDR3 is CASSLNVGAGQETQYF. The CDR3 DNA is TGTGCCAGCAGCTTAAATGTAGGGGCTGGCCAAGAGACCCAGTACTTC.

This clonotype appeared many times. The chain is built from TRBV6-5 and TRBJ2-5; TRBD1 agrees at 8 bases. V shed 8 bases, J shed 5 bases, and the junction held 10 bases outside the gene matches. This CDR3 has 14 amino acids. Germline V lookup: CDR1 MNHEY, CDR2 SVGAGI. CDR3 protein: CASSWTGQGETQYF. The DNA of the CDR3 is TGTGCCAGCTCCTGGACAGGGCAGGGCGAGACCCAGTACTTC.

This clonotype showed up many times. This rearrangement joins TRBV18 to TRBJ2-1, with TRBD2 matching 9 bases. This CDR3 is built from 15 residues. J gave up 7 bases and V 6 bases, and 10 bases lay outside the gene matches. Germline V gives CDR1 KGHSH, CDR2 LQKENI. CDR3 bases: TGTGCCAGCTCCACCCAGCGGGAGGTTTGGAATGAGCAGTTCTTC. Amino acid sequence: CASSTQREVWNEQFF.

This clonotype counts as medium-sized. The V call is TRBV7-2, the J call TRBJ2-5; D is unresolved. The CDR3 has 12 amino acids. The V and J ends lost 5 bases and 5 bases respectively, with 9 bases between them. Germline assignment: CDR1 SGHTA and CDR2 FQGNSA. The CDR3 reads CASSLSSETQYF. The DNA of the CDR3 is TGTGCCAGCAGCCTATCATCGGAGACCCAGTACTTC.

This clonotype came up many times. V usage is TRBV20-1 and J usage is TRBJ2-7; unclear D gene. This CDR3 comprises 11 residues. Germline lookup yields CDR1 DFQATT and CDR2 SNEGSKA (reference sequence). The ends were cut back, 6 bases at V and 3 bases at J, with 9 bases in the middle. As DNA, the CDR3 is TGCAGTGCGGGCCGCAGCTACGAGCAGTACTTC. Translated, it gives CSAGRSYEQYF.

This clonotype was recorded many times. V is TRBV3-1 and J is TRBJ2-2; tentatively, D is TRBD1 (5 bases). The CDR3 consists of 13 residues. From germline, CDR1 is LGHDT and CDR2 YNNKEL (reference sequence). V dropped 2 bases and J dropped 5 bases, with 6 bases sitting between them. CDR3 sequence reads: CASSQQGTGELFF. CDR3 coding DNA: TGTGCCAGCAGCCAACAGGGAACCGGGGAGCTGTTTTTT.